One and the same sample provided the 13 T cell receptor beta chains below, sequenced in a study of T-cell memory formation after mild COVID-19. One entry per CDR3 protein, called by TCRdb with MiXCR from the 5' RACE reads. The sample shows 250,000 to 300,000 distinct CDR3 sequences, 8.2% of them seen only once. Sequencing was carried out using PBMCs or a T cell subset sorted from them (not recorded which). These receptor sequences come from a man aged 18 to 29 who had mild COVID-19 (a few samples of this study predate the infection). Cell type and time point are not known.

The CDR3 bases are TGTGCCAGCAGTTACGGCAGGGACTACGAGCAGTACTTC. This translates into CASSYGRDYEQYF. V and J are TRBV6-2 or TRBV6-3 and TRBJ2-7, with D perhaps matching TRBD1 (5 bases). V lost 2 bases to trimming and J lost 3 bases, with 8 bases between them. Germline V CDR1 and CDR2: MNHEY, SVGEGT. The CDR3 has 13 residues.

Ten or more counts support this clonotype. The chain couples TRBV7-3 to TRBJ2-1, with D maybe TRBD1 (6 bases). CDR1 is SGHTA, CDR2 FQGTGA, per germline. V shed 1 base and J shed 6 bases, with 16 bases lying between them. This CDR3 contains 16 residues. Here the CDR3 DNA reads TGTGCCAGCAGCTTAATGGGGCAGGGGTTTGCCAATGAGCAGTTCTTC. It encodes CASSLMGQGFANEQFF.

The CDR3 protein is CASSPQGARGANVLTF. CDR3 nucleotide sequence: TGCGCCAGCAGCCCGCAGGGGGCGAGAGGGGCCAACGTCCTGACTTTC. V and J are TRBV5-1 and TRBJ2-6, with TRBD1 identical over 8 bases. This CDR3 is 16 amino acids long. The V gene's germline CDR1 is SGHRS and CDR2 YFSETQ. After removal of 4 bases from V and 4 bases from J, the junction contained 7 bases not matched to a gene.

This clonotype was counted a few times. This CDR3 is CASSFMGLETEAFF. The DNA for the CDR3 is TGTGCCAGCAGCTTCATGGGATTGGAGACTGAAGCTTTCTTT. V and J are TRBV11-3 and TRBJ1-1; D call uncertain. The ends were cut back, 3 bases at V and 5 bases at J, with 13 bases in the middle. Per the germline V gene, CDR1 is SGHNT and CDR2 is YENEEA. The CDR3 spans 14 residues.

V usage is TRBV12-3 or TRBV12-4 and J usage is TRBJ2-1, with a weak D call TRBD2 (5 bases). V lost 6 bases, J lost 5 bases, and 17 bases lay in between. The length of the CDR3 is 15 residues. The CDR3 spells CASRPLVGADNEQFF. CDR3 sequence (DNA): TGTGCCAGCAGACCTCTTGTGGGAGCGGACAATGAGCAGTTCTTC.

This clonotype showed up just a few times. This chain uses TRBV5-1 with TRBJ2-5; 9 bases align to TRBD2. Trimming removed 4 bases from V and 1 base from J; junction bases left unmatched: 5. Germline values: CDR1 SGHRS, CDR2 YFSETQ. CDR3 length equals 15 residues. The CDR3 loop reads CASSPRGGVQETQYF. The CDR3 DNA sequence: TGCGCCAGCAGCCCGCGGGGGGGGGTCCAAGAGACCCAGTACTTC.

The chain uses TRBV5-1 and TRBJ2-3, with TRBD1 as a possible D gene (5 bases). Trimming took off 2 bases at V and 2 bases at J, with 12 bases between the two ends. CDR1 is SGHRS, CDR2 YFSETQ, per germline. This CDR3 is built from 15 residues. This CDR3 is CASSFDDSDTDTQYF. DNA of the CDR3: TGCGCCAGCAGCTTTGATGACAGTGACACAGATACGCAGTATTTT.

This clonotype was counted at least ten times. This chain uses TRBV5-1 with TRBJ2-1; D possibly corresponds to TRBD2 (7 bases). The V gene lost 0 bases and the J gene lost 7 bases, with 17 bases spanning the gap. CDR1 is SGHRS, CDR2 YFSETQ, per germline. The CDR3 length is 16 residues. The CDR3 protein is CASSLDGGRVWNEQFF. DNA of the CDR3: TGCGCCAGCAGCTTGGACGGGGGGCGCGTGTGGAATGAGCAGTTCTTC.

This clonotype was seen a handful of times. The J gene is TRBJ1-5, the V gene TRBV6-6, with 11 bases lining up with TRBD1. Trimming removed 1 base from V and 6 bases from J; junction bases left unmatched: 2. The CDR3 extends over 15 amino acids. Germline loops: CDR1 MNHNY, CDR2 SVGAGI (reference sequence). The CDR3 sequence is CASSYLDRGPQPQHF. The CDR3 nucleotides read TGTGCCAGCAGTTACTTGGACAGGGGGCCTCAGCCCCAGCATTTT.

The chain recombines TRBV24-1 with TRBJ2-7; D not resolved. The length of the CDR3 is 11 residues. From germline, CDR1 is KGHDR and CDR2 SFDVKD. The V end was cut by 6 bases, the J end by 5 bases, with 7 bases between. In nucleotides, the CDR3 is TGTGCCACCAGTATGCACGACGAGCAGTACGTC. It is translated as CATSMHDEQYV.

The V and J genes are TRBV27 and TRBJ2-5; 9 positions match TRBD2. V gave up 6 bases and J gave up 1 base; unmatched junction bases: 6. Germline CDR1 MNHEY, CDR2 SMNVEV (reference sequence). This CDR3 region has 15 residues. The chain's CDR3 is CASRAGGQFQETQYF. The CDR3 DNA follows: TGTGCCAGCAGAGCGGGGGGACAGTTCCAAGAGACCCAGTACTTC.

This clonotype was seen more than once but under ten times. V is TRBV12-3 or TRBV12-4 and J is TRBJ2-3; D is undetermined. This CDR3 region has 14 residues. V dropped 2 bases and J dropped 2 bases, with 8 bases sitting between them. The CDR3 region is CASSLQSSTDTQYF. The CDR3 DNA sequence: TGTGCCAGCAGTTTACAGTCGTCCACAGATACGCAGTATTTT.

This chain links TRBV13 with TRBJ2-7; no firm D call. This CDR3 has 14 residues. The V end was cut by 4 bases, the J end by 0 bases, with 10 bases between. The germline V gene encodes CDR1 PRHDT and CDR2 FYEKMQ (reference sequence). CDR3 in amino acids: CASSYHGVSYEQYF. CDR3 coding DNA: TGTGCCAGCAGCTATCACGGAGTCTCCTACGAGCAGTACTTC.